A selection of T cell receptor beta chains follows, all from one sample in a study of blood T cell repertoires in COVID-19. Measured with immunoSEQ multiplex PCR; TCRdb has only the in-frame clones, and not every one. The sample yields 70,000 to 90,000 clones, 70% to 85% seen once. The sequencing sample was made of peripheral blood. The receptors derive from a man in his sixties or seventies with acute or convalescent COVID-19. Both conserved end residues are part of each CDR3. The D gene is left open where the match is weak. Clone size is shown for a subset of rows, as once, few, many or a class of expanded clone.

CDR3 DNA: TGTGCCAGCAGCCGAGGACAGGGGATGAACACTGAAGCTTTCTTT; CDR3 protein: CASSRGQGMNTEAFF; V gene: TRBV11-2; CDR3 length: 15; clone size: .; D gene: TRBD1; J gene: TRBJ1-1
CDR3 DNA: TGTGCCAGCAGCTTAACTAGCGGGGGGAGCGGCACAGATACGCAGTATTTT; CDR3 protein: CASSLTSGGSGTDTQYF; V gene: TRBV28; CDR3 length: 17; clone size: .; D gene: TRBD2; J gene: TRBJ2-3
CDR3 DNA: TGTGCCAGCAGCCAAAGGGACAGTTACTACTCTGGAAACACCATATATTTT; CDR3 protein: CASSQRDSYYSGNTIYF; V gene: TRBV3-1/TRBV3-2; CDR3 length: 17; clone size: .; D gene: TRBD1; J gene: TRBJ1-3
CDR3 DNA: TGTGCCAGCAGCCTAACCGGGACATTTTTAGATACGCAGTATTTT; CDR3 protein: CASSLTGTFLDTQYF; V gene: TRBV5-4; CDR3 length: 15; clone size: .; D gene: .; J gene: TRBJ2-3
CDR3 DNA: TGCGCCAGCAGTCAGGACTACCGCAATGAGCAGTTCTTC; CDR3 protein: CASSQDYRNEQFF; V gene: TRBV5-1; CDR3 length: 13; clone size: .; D gene: .; J gene: TRBJ2-1
CDR3 DNA: TGTGCCAGCGGAGTTGGTCAGCCACAAGAGACCCAGTACTTC; CDR3 protein: CASGVGQPQETQYF; V gene: TRBV25-1; CDR3 length: 14; clone size: .; D gene: .; J gene: TRBJ2-5
CDR3 DNA: TGCGCCAGCAGCTTCAGGGGGCTTTCGGCGTTTAATGAAAAACTGTTTTTT; CDR3 protein: CASSFRGLSAFNEKLFF; V gene: TRBV5-1; CDR3 length: 17; clone size: .; D gene: TRBD1; J gene: TRBJ1-4
CDR3 DNA: TGTGCCATCAGTGAGTCGAGCTACACAGATACGCAGTATTTT; CDR3 protein: CAISESSYTDTQYF; V gene: TRBV10-3; CDR3 length: 14; clone size: once; D gene: .; J gene: TRBJ2-3
CDR3 DNA: TGTGCCAGCAGTTTAGGGACTAGCATTTCGGAGCAGTTCTTC; CDR3 protein: CASSLGTSISEQFF; V gene: TRBV28; CDR3 length: 14; clone size: .; D gene: TRBD2; J gene: TRBJ2-1
CDR3 DNA: TGTGCCAGCAGGGGCGGGCAGCCCCAGCATTTT; CDR3 protein: CASRGGQPQHF; V gene: TRBV6-5; CDR3 length: 11; clone size: .; D gene: .; J gene: TRBJ1-5
CDR3 DNA: TGTGCCAGCAGCTTAGCGGGGGGAGGAGAGACCCAGTACTTC; CDR3 protein: CASSLAGGGETQYF; V gene: TRBV7-9; CDR3 length: 14; clone size: .; D gene: .; J gene: TRBJ2-5
CDR3 DNA: TGCGCCAGCAGCCAATTTGGACAGTATTACAATGAGCAGTTCTTC; CDR3 protein: CASSQFGQYYNEQFF; V gene: TRBV4-1; CDR3 length: 15; clone size: .; D gene: .; J gene: TRBJ2-1
CDR3 DNA: TGTGCCAGCAGCGCAGGCGGGGGGAATGAGCAGTTCTTC; CDR3 protein: CASSAGGGNEQFF; V gene: TRBV7-3; CDR3 length: 13; clone size: .; D gene: TRBD2; J gene: TRBJ2-1
CDR3 DNA: TGTGCCAGCAGCTTAATTAGCGGGGGGCCTTCCCAAGAGACCCAGTACTTC; CDR3 protein: CASSLISGGPSQETQYF; V gene: TRBV11-2; CDR3 length: 17; clone size: .; D gene: TRBD2; J gene: TRBJ2-5
CDR3 DNA: TGTGCCAGCAGCACAGGGACAGGGGTTGGCTACACCTTC; CDR3 protein: CASSTGTGVGYTF; V gene: TRBV6-5; CDR3 length: 13; clone size: .; D gene: TRBD1; J gene: TRBJ1-2
CDR3 DNA: TGTGCCAGCAGTGCTGGGGGGTCCTACGAGCAGTACTTC; CDR3 protein: CASSAGGSYEQYF; V gene: TRBV28; CDR3 length: 13; clone size: .; D gene: .; J gene: TRBJ2-7
CDR3 DNA: TGTGCCAGCAGCCCCGGCTACAATGAGCAGTTCTTC; CDR3 protein: CASSPGYNEQFF; V gene: TRBV28; CDR3 length: 12; clone size: .; D gene: .; J gene: TRBJ2-1
CDR3 DNA: TGTGCCAGCAGTGAAGAGAGATATCTGGATTTT; CDR3 protein: CASSEERYLDF; V gene: TRBV6-1; CDR3 length: 11; clone size: .; D gene: .; J gene: TRBJ1-5
CDR3 DNA: TGTGCCAGCAGTAGGACACAAAACTATGGCTACACCTTC; CDR3 protein: CASSRTQNYGYTF; V gene: TRBV19; CDR3 length: 13; clone size: .; D gene: .; J gene: TRBJ1-2
CDR3 DNA: TGCGCCAGCCGACCCGGGAGCTCAAAGGTTGAAGCTTTCTTT; CDR3 protein: CASRPGSSKVEAFF; V gene: TRBV5-1; CDR3 length: 14; clone size: .; D gene: .; J gene: TRBJ1-1
CDR3 DNA: TGTGCCAGCAGCTCCCAGCGGGGAGACACCGGGGAGCTGTTTTTT; CDR3 protein: CASSSQRGDTGELFF; V gene: TRBV5-4; CDR3 length: 15; clone size: .; D gene: TRBD2; J gene: TRBJ2-2
CDR3 DNA: TGTGCCATCAGGCCGGGACAGGATAATTCACCCCTCCACTTT; CDR3 protein: CAIRPGQDNSPLHF; V gene: TRBV10-3; CDR3 length: 14; clone size: .; D gene: TRBD1; J gene: TRBJ1-6
CDR3 DNA: TGTGCCAGCAGCCAAGATGGCCTCTCGGGCTACACCTTC; CDR3 protein: CASSQDGLSGYTF; V gene: TRBV3-1/TRBV3-2; CDR3 length: 13; clone size: .; D gene: .; J gene: TRBJ1-2
CDR3 DNA: TGTGCCAGCAGCCGATCGGGGACAGAGAATCAGCCCCAGCATTTT; CDR3 protein: CASSRSGTENQPQHF; V gene: TRBV6-5; CDR3 length: 15; clone size: .; D gene: TRBD1; J gene: TRBJ1-5
CDR3 DNA: TGTGCCAGCAGCGTTTACGGGGGGGCCGACTACAATGAGCAGTTCTTC; CDR3 protein: CASSVYGGADYNEQFF; V gene: TRBV11-3; CDR3 length: 16; clone size: .; D gene: TRBD2; J gene: TRBJ2-1
CDR3 DNA: TGCGCCAGCAGCCTACAGGGGGCTTTGGAGACCCAGTACTTC; CDR3 protein: CASSLQGALETQYF; V gene: TRBV5-1; CDR3 length: 14; clone size: .; D gene: TRBD1; J gene: TRBJ2-5
CDR3 DNA: TGCGCCAGCAGCTTGGGTGGGGACAGAGGTGAAAAACTGTTTTTT; CDR3 protein: CASSLGGDRGEKLFF; V gene: TRBV5-1; CDR3 length: 15; clone size: .; D gene: TRBD1; J gene: TRBJ1-4
CDR3 DNA: TGTGCCAGCATTGGGAACGGGGATCAGCCCCAGCATTTT; CDR3 protein: CASIGNGDQPQHF; V gene: TRBV2; CDR3 length: 13; clone size: few; D gene: .; J gene: TRBJ1-5
CDR3 DNA: TGCGCCAGCAGCCCACAAGGACTAGCGGGGAGCACCGGGGAGCTGTTTTTT; CDR3 protein: CASSPQGLAGSTGELFF; V gene: TRBV5-1; CDR3 length: 17; clone size: few; D gene: TRBD2; J gene: TRBJ2-2
CDR3 DNA: TGTGCCAGCAGCCCATTCTTAAAAGCGGGGGGGCGCAATGAGCAGTTCTTC; CDR3 protein: CASSPFLKAGGRNEQFF; V gene: TRBV9; CDR3 length: 17; clone size: .; D gene: TRBD2; J gene: TRBJ2-1
CDR3 DNA: TGCGCCAGCAGCCAGCGACAGGGGAGGACTGAAGCTTTCTTT; CDR3 protein: CASSQRQGRTEAFF; V gene: TRBV4-1; CDR3 length: 14; clone size: .; D gene: TRBD1; J gene: TRBJ1-1
CDR3 DNA: TGTGCCAGCAGCTTAGATCCTTATCCGAGGGAGACCCAGTACTTC; CDR3 protein: CASSLDPYPRETQYF; V gene: TRBV11-2; CDR3 length: 15; clone size: .; D gene: .; J gene: TRBJ2-5
CDR3 DNA: TGTGCCAGTAGTTTGGAGGGGACAGGGGTGACTGGGGCCAACGTCCTGACTTTC; CDR3 protein: CASSLEGTGVTGANVLTF; V gene: TRBV19; CDR3 length: 18; clone size: .; D gene: TRBD1; J gene: TRBJ2-6
CDR3 DNA: TGTGCCAGCAGCAGACCCCATGGGGAGGACACTGAAGCTTTCTTT; CDR3 protein: CASSRPHGEDTEAFF; V gene: TRBV5-5; CDR3 length: 15; clone size: .; D gene: .; J gene: TRBJ1-1
CDR3 DNA: TGTGCCAGCGGGTGGGGCAACGAGCAGTACTTC; CDR3 protein: CASGWGNEQYF; V gene: TRBV2; CDR3 length: 11; clone size: .; D gene: .; J gene: TRBJ2-7
CDR3 DNA: TGTGCCAGTACCACCGACAGGGGAAGAGGCTACACCTTC; CDR3 protein: CASTTDRGRGYTF; V gene: TRBV19; CDR3 length: 13; clone size: .; D gene: TRBD1; J gene: TRBJ1-2
CDR3 DNA: TGTGCCAGCTCACCGGTCGGCGGAACCTATAATTCACCCCTCCACTTT; CDR3 protein: CASSPVGGTYNSPLHF; V gene: TRBV18; CDR3 length: 16; clone size: .; D gene: .; J gene: TRBJ1-6
CDR3 DNA: TGTGCCAGCAGCCAATGGACTAGCGGGGGCCCTTTAGCCTACGAGCAGTACTTC; CDR3 protein: CASSQWTSGGPLAYEQYF; V gene: TRBV2; CDR3 length: 18; clone size: .; D gene: TRBD2; J gene: TRBJ2-7
CDR3 DNA: TGTGCCAGCTGTAGGGGGAACTATGGCTACACCTTC; CDR3 protein: CASCRGNYGYTF; V gene: TRBV6-6; CDR3 length: 12; clone size: .; D gene: .; J gene: TRBJ1-2
CDR3 DNA: TGTGCCAGCAGCCAAGAGGGCAGGGGGTGGAACACTGAAGCTTTCTTT; CDR3 protein: CASSQEGRGWNTEAFF; V gene: TRBV3-1/TRBV3-2; CDR3 length: 16; clone size: .; D gene: TRBD1; J gene: TRBJ1-1
CDR3 DNA: TGTGCCAGCAGCCCGGGGGGCTCCTATAATTCACCCCTCCACTTT; CDR3 protein: CASSPGGSYNSPLHF; V gene: TRBV7-2; CDR3 length: 15; clone size: .; D gene: .; J gene: TRBJ1-6